These T cell receptor beta chains were read from a single sample in a study of Graves' ophthalmopathy and Graves' hyperthyroidism. TCRdb redid the calling of the multiplex PCR reads with MiXCR, one entry per CDR3 protein. The repertoire holds just over 400,000 distinct CDR3 sequences, with 21% as singletons. The sequencing sample was made of peripheral blood. The receptors derive from a woman under 30 with stable Graves' hyperthyroidism. The CDR3 runs from the conserved cysteine through the conserved F or W. D genes are given only for firm matches. Not every row has a clone size; where given, it reads once, few, many or a size class.

-,TRBJ1-6,TRBV6-1,-,CASSRDTDNSPLHF,TGTGCCAGCTCCCGGGACACCGATAATTCACCCCTCCACTTT
many,TRBJ2-7,TRBV27,TRBD2,CASSSAGTSGRAYEQYF,TGTGCCAGCAGTTCCGCCGGGACTAGCGGGAGGGCCTACGAGCAGTACTTC
many,TRBJ1-2,TRBV19,TRBD1,CASWGQGDGYTF,TGTGCCAGTTGGGGACAGGGAGATGGCTACACCTTC
many,TRBJ1-2,TRBV25-1,TRBD1,CASSDDRGSYGYTF,TGTGCCAGCAGTGATGACAGGGGGAGCTATGGCTACACCTTC
many,TRBJ1-2,TRBV28,-,CASSFADHRNNYGYTF,TGTGCCAGCAGTTTCGCGGACCATCGGAATAACTATGGCTACACCTTC
many,TRBJ1-5,TRBV12-3/TRBV12-4,-,CASSWDSNQPQHF,TGTGCCAGCAGCTGGGACAGCAATCAGCCCCAGCATTTT
many,TRBJ1-1,TRBV6-2/TRBV6-3,-,CASRSYEGRFEAFF,TGTGCCAGCAGAAGTTACGAGGGACGGTTTGAAGCTTTCTTT
many,TRBJ2-7,TRBV6-2/TRBV6-3,TRBD2,CASSLTSGSPNEQYF,TGTGCCAGCAGTCTCACTAGCGGGAGCCCCAACGAGCAGTACTTC
-,TRBJ2-5,TRBV12-3/TRBV12-4,TRBD2,CASSSGLAGGVTQYF,TGTGCCAGCAGTTCAGGACTAGCGGGAGGGGTGACCCAGTACTTC
many,TRBJ2-7,TRBV10-3,TRBD1,CAISVGTGQYEQYF,TGTGCCATCAGTGTCGGGACAGGTCAATACGAGCAGTACTTC
few,TRBJ2-7,TRBV30,-,CAWSDGDYEQYF,TGTGCCTGGAGTGACGGAGACTACGAGCAGTACTTC
-,TRBJ1-1,TRBV10-2,-,CASSESKGRGAFF,TGCGCCAGCAGTGAGTCGAAAGGGCGCGGAGCTTTCTTT
many,TRBJ1-5,TRBV19,-,CASSMGIGDQPQHF,TGTGCCAGTAGTATGGGGATTGGGGATCAGCCCCAGCATTTT
many,TRBJ1-1,TRBV4-1,-,CASSQARQRNTEAFF,TGCGCCAGCAGCCAAGCTAGGCAGAGGAACACTGAAGCTTTCTTT
many,TRBJ2-7,TRBV27,TRBD2,CASSLYSGRAYEQYF,TGTGCCAGCAGTTTATATTCCGGGAGGGCCTACGAGCAGTACTTC
many,TRBJ1-3,TRBV29-1,-,CSVSSGSGNTIYF,TGCAGCGTGTCGTCGGGCTCTGGAAACACCATATATTTT
many,TRBJ1-2,TRBV20-1,-,CSGVSGTSYGYTF,TGCAGTGGCGTTTCCGGGACATCCTATGGCTACACCTTC
-,TRBJ2-7,TRBV6-2/TRBV6-3,TRBD2,CASSYSGSGRTSGIFEAQYF,TGTGCCAGCAGTTACTCCGGTAGCGGGAGGACTAGCGGGATTTTTGAGGCGCAGTACTTC
-,TRBJ1-2,TRBV11-2,-,CASSLVVKDGYTF,TGTGCCAGCAGCTTGGTCGTAAAGGATGGCTACACCTTC
many,TRBJ2-7,TRBV6-2/TRBV6-3,-,CASSYSSGSYEQYF,TGTGCCAGCAGTTACTCATCGGGGAGCTACGAGCAGTACTTC
many,TRBJ2-7,TRBV20-1,TRBD1,CSARVRGILYEQYF,TGCAGTGCTAGAGTCAGGGGGATACTCTACGAGCAGTACTTC
many,TRBJ1-2,TRBV5-1,TRBD1,CASSRDSGYGYTF,TGCGCCAGCAGCCGGGACAGCGGTTATGGCTACACCTTC
many,TRBJ2-5,TRBV14,-,CASSQDWGRGQYF,TGTGCCAGCAGCCAAGATTGGGGTCGGGGGCAGTACTTC
-,TRBJ2-7,TRBV6-1,TRBD2,CASGLAGQGEQYF,TGTGCCAGCGGACTAGCGGGGCAGGGCGAGCAGTACTTC
many,TRBJ1-1,TRBV12-3/TRBV12-4,TRBD1,CASSYRDSGEAFF,TGTGCCAGCAGTTACCGGGACAGCGGTGAAGCTTTCTTT
many,TRBJ2-7,TRBV7-9,TRBD1,CASSLDLGQGREQYF,TGTGCCAGCAGCTTAGATTTGGGACAGGGGAGGGAGCAGTACTTC
many,TRBJ2-5,TRBV10-3,-,CAISAAGDQETQYF,TGTGCCATCAGTGCCGCCGGGGACCAAGAGACCCAGTACTTC
many,TRBJ1-1,TRBV30,-,CAWIQGYTEAFF,TGTGCCTGGATTCAGGGTTACACTGAAGCTTTCTTT
few,TRBJ1-6,TRBV18,TRBD1,CASSDGTGSNSPLHF,TGTGCCAGCTCTGACGGGACAGGTAGTAATTCACCCCTCCACTTT
many,TRBJ2-5,TRBV18,TRBD2,CASSRPGLAGGVETQYF,TGTGCCAGCTCACGCCCGGGACTAGCGGGAGGAGTTGAGACCCAGTACTTC
many,TRBJ1-5,TRBV28,-,CASTPLSGADNQPQHF,TGTGCCAGCACCCCTCTGTCAGGGGCCGACAATCAGCCCCAGCATTTT
many,TRBJ1-1,TRBV5-4,-,CASSSPVAESEAFF,TGTGCCAGCAGCTCGCCCGTCGCGGAATCTGAAGCTTTCTTT
many,TRBJ2-7,TRBV25-1,-,CASSSQEQYF,TGTGCCAGCAGTTCCCAGGAGCAGTACTTC
many,TRBJ2-7,TRBV2,TRBD1,CASSFQGAGEQYF,TGTGCCAGCAGTTTCCAGGGGGCGGGTGAGCAGTACTTC
-,TRBJ1-3,TRBV6-1,-,CASSGQGSGNTIYF,TGTGCCAGCAGTGGTCAGGGCTCTGGAAACACCATATATTTT
few,TRBJ2-5,TRBV2,-,CASRAGQIGGTQYF,TGTGCCAGCAGAGCTGGACAGATTGGGGGGACCCAGTACTTC
many,TRBJ2-7,TRBV11-2,-,CASSLFARANNEQYF,TGTGCCAGCAGCTTATTCGCCAGAGCCAACAACGAGCAGTACTTC
many,TRBJ2-5,TRBV6-5,-,CASTGEVEETQYF,TGTGCCAGCACCGGGGAGGTTGAGGAGACCCAGTACTTC
-,TRBJ2-7,TRBV6-1,-,CASSKGNPYEQYF,TGTGCCAGCAGTAAGGGGAATCCCTACGAGCAGTACTTC
many,TRBJ2-7,TRBV7-9,TRBD2,CASSFPKRGYEQYF,TGTGCCAGCAGCTTTCCCAAGCGGGGCTACGAGCAGTACTTC
many,TRBJ1-5,TRBV10-3,TRBD1,CAISEIQGAGQPQHF,TGTGCCATCAGTGAGATACAGGGGGCCGGTCAGCCCCAGCATTTT
many,TRBJ1-1,TRBV12-3/TRBV12-4,TRBD1,CASSLVWDRVPNAEAFF,TGTGCCAGCAGTTTAGTCTGGGACAGGGTCCCCAATGCTGAAGCTTTCTTT
many,TRBJ1-2,TRBV12-3/TRBV12-4,-,CASSSVQGGYYGYTF,TGTGCCAGCAGTTCAGTACAGGGAGGGTACTATGGCTACACCTTC
many,TRBJ1-6,TRBV27,TRBD1,CASKQGIYSPLHF,TGTGCCAGCAAACAGGGGATTTATTCACCCCTCCACTTT
few,TRBJ2-2,TRBV5-1,TRBD2,CASSPRTSRNTGELFF,TGCGCCAGCAGCCCCAGGACTAGCCGGAACACCGGGGAGCTGTTTTTT
many,TRBJ1-5,TRBV28,-,CASSFRLTSGDQPQHF,TGTGCCAGCAGTTTCCGACTCACCTCAGGGGATCAGCCCCAGCACTTT
many,TRBJ1-1,TRBV7-8,-,CASSFGQKNTEAFF,TGTGCCAGCAGCTTCGGACAGAAGAACACTGAAGCTTTCTTT
-,TRBJ2-7,TRBV15,-,CATSRDSGGLEQYF,TGTGCCACCAGCAGAGATTCCGGGGGGCTCGAGCAGTACTTC
-,TRBJ2-5,TRBV19,-,CASSTTGFTETQYF,TGTGCCAGTAGTACAACAGGGTTTACAGAGACCCAGTACTTC
many,TRBJ1-1,TRBV6-1,-,CASRPTGLNTEAFF,TGTGCCAGCAGACCGACAGGACTGAACACTGAAGCTTTCTTT
many,TRBJ2-5,TRBV7-3,TRBD2,CASSLFPGGGETQYF,TGTGCCAGCAGCTTATTCCCGGGGGGTGGTGAGACCCAGTACTTC
-,TRBJ1-1,TRBV14,-,CASSQGPGAEAFF,TGTGCCAGCAGCCAGGGACCTGGGGCTGAAGCTTTCTTT
many,TRBJ1-2,TRBV28,TRBD1,CASSLQGAYYGYTF,TGTGCCAGCAGTTTACAGGGGGCGTACTATGGCTACACCTTC
-,TRBJ1-1,TRBV30,TRBD1,CAWSDRVGNTEAFF,TGTGCCTGGTCCGACAGGGTGGGGAACACTGAAGCTTTCTTT
-,TRBJ1-2,TRBV27,-,CASRLPGFGYTF,TGTGCGAGCAGATTACCAGGGTTCGGCTACACCTTC
few,TRBJ2-2,TRBV12-3/TRBV12-4,-,CASSLPPDLTGELFF,TGTGCCAGCAGTTTACCCCCTGACCTAACCGGGGAGCTGTTTTTT
many,TRBJ1-1,TRBV12-3/TRBV12-4,-,CASSWWEQGTEAFF,TGTGCCAGCAGTTGGTGGGAGCAAGGAACTGAAGCTTTCTTT
many,TRBJ2-5,TRBV28,TRBD2,CASSPHLAGGEETQYF,TGTGCCAGCAGTCCTCACCTAGCGGGGGGGGAGGAGACCCAGTACTTC
-,TRBJ2-5,TRBV5-8,TRBD1,CASSSTSPQGRQTQYF,TGTGCCAGCAGCTCCACGTCACCACAGGGGCGGCAGACCCAGTACTTC